The 19 T cell receptor beta chains in this list originate from one sample, sequenced in a study of blood T cell repertoires in COVID-19. TCRdb's copy holds only in-frame clones and misses some; the assay was immunoSEQ multiplex PCR. The sample holds around 150,000 clones; roughly 79% are singletons and the top ten take about 20%. Sequencing used peripheral blood. The receptors here all came from a woman at least 80 years old with acute or convalescent COVID-19.

This rearrangement joins TRBV5-1 to TRBJ2-1; 9 positions agree with TRBD2. V trimming: 2 bases; J trimming: 9 bases; junction bases outside the gene matches: 9. CDR1 and CDR2 from the germline V gene are SGHRS and YFSETQ. The CDR3 is made up of 15 amino acids. The CDR3 is CASSFTGTSLGEQFF. CDR3 DNA: TGCGCCAGCAGCTTTACCGGGACTAGCCTCGGTGAGCAGTTCTTC.

This clone was observed a handful of times. The gene calls are TRBV7-9 and TRBJ1-2; D is perhaps TRBD1 (6 bases). The V and J ends lost 0 bases and 5 bases respectively, with 10 bases between them. The CDR3 has 14 residues. Germline V gene data show CDR1 as SEHNR and CDR2 as FQNEAQ (reference sequence). In DNA form, the CDR3 reads TGTGCCAGCAGCTTAGCTACAGGGTGGTATGGCTACACCTTC. Residues: CASSLATGWYGYTF.

The chain carries TRBV6-6 and TRBJ2-5; tentatively, D is TRBD2 (6 bases). CDR1 is MNHNY and CDR2 is SVGAGI in the germline V gene (reference sequence). CDR3 length: 14 residues. V was cut by 3 bases and J by 5 bases, with 13 bases left in between. CDR3 DNA sequence: TGTGCCAGCAGTTATCTCGGGGGATGGGAGACCCAGTACTTC. Translated: CASSYLGGWETQYF.

The chain joins TRBV29-1 to TRBJ1-1; 7 nucleotides align to TRBD1. After removal of 5 bases from V and 4 bases from J, the junction contained 7 bases not matched to a gene. CDR1 is SQVTM, CDR2 ANQGSEA, per germline. The CDR3 length is 13 residues. This chain's CDR3 is CSVLRGQSTEAFF. For the CDR3, the DNA is TGCAGCGTTTTGAGGGGGCAGTCCACTGAAGCTTTCTTT.

V gene TRBV3-1 (or the pseudogene TRBV3-2) combines with J gene TRBJ2-7, with 10 nucleotides matching TRBD2. Germline V gene lookup returns CDR1 LGHDT and CDR2 YNNKEL (reference sequence). J lost 1 base, V lost 4 bases, and 1 base had no gene match. The CDR3 loop spans 14 amino acids. CDR3 sequence: CASSRTSGSYEQYF. CDR3 bases: TGTGCCAGCAGCCGGACTAGCGGTTCCTACGAGCAGTACTTC.

The chain joins TRBV5-1 to TRBJ1-1; D might be TRBD1 (6 bases). V lost 7 bases to trimming and J lost 6 bases, with 28 bases between them. The CDR3 extends over 17 amino acids. CDR1 and CDR2 (germline): SGHRS, YFSETQ. For the CDR3, the DNA is TGCGCCAGCGCCTCGGGGCCACCAGGGGCCGGCCCGCCTGAAGCTTTCTTT. Protein product: CASASGPPGAGPPEAFF.

This clone has a handful of counts. This CDR3 is also generated by other DNA sequences in the sample. The J gene is TRBJ2-5, the V gene TRBV14; D unclear. The ends were cut back, 2 bases at V and 5 bases at J, with 6 bases in the middle. The CDR3 loop spans 12 amino acids. Per germline, CDR1 SGHDN and CDR2 FVKESK. CDR3 sequence: CASSQRGETQYF. The CDR3 DNA sequence: TGTGCCAGCAGCCAAAGAGGCGAGACCCAGTACTTC.

This sequence joins TRBV2 and TRBJ1-5; TRBD1 matches at 7 bases. The CDR3 covers 15 residues. Looked up from germline, CDR1 is SNHLY and CDR2 is FYNNEI. Losses at the gene ends were 8 bases for V and 4 bases for J; bases not matched to a gene: 11. CDR3 sequence reads: CASQSRDSGNQPQHF. Written as DNA, the CDR3 is TGTGCCAGCCAGAGTCGGGACAGCGGAAATCAGCCCCAGCATTTT.

The chain uses TRBV7-7 and TRBJ2-5; no clear D. This CDR3 is 14 amino acids long. Trimming took off 1 base at V and 5 bases at J, with 11 bases between the two ends. From germline, CDR1 is SSHAT and CDR2 FNYEAQ (reference sequence). CDR3 residues: CASSLDSSAETQYF. CDR3 DNA: TGTGCCAGCAGCTTAGACAGCTCGGCGGAGACCCAGTACTTC.

This chain connects TRBV4-1 to TRBJ2-5; 10 positions agree with TRBD1. Germline V lookup: CDR1 MGHRA, CDR2 YSYEKL. The CDR3 has 16 residues. Trimming cost V 1 base and J 5 bases; bases outside gene matches: 7. In DNA, the CDR3 is TGCGCCAGCAGCCAAGGACAGGGGGCTAGAGTGGAGACCCAGTACTTC. This translates into CASSQGQGARVETQYF.

As to this clone: The sample has other DNA sequences that encode this CDR3 too. The V call is TRBV6-6, the J call TRBJ2-5; D not certain. Trimming removed 5 bases at V and 3 bases at J, with 4 bases between. CDR1 is MNHNY and CDR2 is SVGAGI in the germline V gene (reference sequence). This CDR3 is built from 11 residues. CDR3 in DNA: TGTGCCAGCAGTCCTAAAGAGACCCAGTACTTC. Its translation: CASSPKETQYF.

This chain connects TRBV7-9 to TRBJ1-3, with 9 nucleotides matching TRBD1. The V segment lost 5 bases and the J segment 2 bases; nucleotides outside the gene matches: 1. There are 14 residues in the CDR3. Germline loops: CDR1 SEHNR, CDR2 FQNEAQ (reference sequence). In DNA form, the CDR3 reads TGTGCCAGCAGCCGGGACAGGGCTGGAAACACCATATATTTT. Translating it yields CASSRDRAGNTIYF.

The chain carries TRBV19 and TRBJ2-3; TRBD2 might be the D (6 bases). V lost 9 bases, J lost 1 base, and 14 bases lay in between. The CDR3 is 14 residues long. Germline V gene sequence: CDR1 LNHDA, CDR2 SQIVND (reference sequence). The CDR3 loop is CASGRGTGTDTQYF. The DNA for the CDR3 is TGTGCCAGCGGACGCGGGACTGGCACAGATACGCAGTATTTT.

The rearrangement joins TRBV11-1 to TRBJ2-7; 7 bases fit TRBD1. The trim removed 3 bases at V and 0 bases at J, leaving 5 bases unmatched. Germline V gene lookup returns CDR1 SGHAT and CDR2 FQDESV (reference sequence). This CDR3 has 15 residues. This chain's CDR3 is CASSFRDRSSYEQYF. The CDR3 coding sequence is TGTGCCAGCAGCTTCCGGGACAGAAGCTCCTACGAGCAGTACTTC.

The chain has TRBV4-3 and TRBJ2-2, with 9 bases identical to TRBD2. Germline V gene sequence: CDR1 LGHNA, CDR2 YSLEER. This CDR3 region has 18 residues. Losses at the gene ends were 0 bases for V and 0 bases for J; bases not matched to a gene: 5. As DNA, the CDR3 is TGCGCCAGCAGCCAAGAGGCGGCTAGCGGGACGAACACCGGGGAGCTGTTTTTT. Residues: CASSQEAASGTNTGELFF.

CDR3 nucleotides: TGTGCCAGCCGGAGGGGTGGCTACACCTTC. This codes for CASRRGGYTF. The chain links TRBV2 to TRBJ1-2, with a weak D call TRBD1 (5 bases). Germline assignment: CDR1 SNHLY and CDR2 FYNNEI. The CDR3 is 10 residues long. V was shortened by 8 bases and J by 7 bases, with 8 bases between the two germline ends.

The chain uses TRBV18 and TRBJ2-2, with D possibly being TRBD2 (5 bases). The CDR3 covers 15 residues. Germline assignment: CDR1 KGHSH and CDR2 LQKENI. Trimming took 3 bases from V and 3 from J, leaving 11 bases between them. CDR3 nucleotide sequence: TGTGCCAGCTCACCGGAGGCCGACTACACCGGGGAGCTGTTTTTT. This encodes CASSPEADYTGELFF.

The chain's CDR3 is CASSRGLAVTTDTQYF. The CDR3 region has the DNA TGTGCCAGCAGCCGGGGACTAGCGGTTACGACAGATACGCAGTATTTT. The V gene is TRBV5-4, the J gene TRBJ2-3; 11 positions match TRBD2. Germline lookup yields CDR1 SGHNT and CDR2 YYREEE (reference sequence). The CDR3 contains 16 residues. Trimming took 4 bases from V and 3 from J; bases not matched to a gene: 7.

The chain uses TRBV7-2 and TRBJ2-1, with D maybe TRBD2 (6 bases). CDR1 is SGHTA, CDR2 FQGNSA, per germline. Between the trimmed V and J ends, which lost 5 bases and 4 bases, there was a span of 15 bases. The length of the CDR3 is 15 residues. Here the CDR3 DNA reads TGTGCCAGCAGCCTACTACTAGGAGGGTACAATGAGCAGTTCTTC. Its protein product is CASSLLLGGYNEQFF.